This T cell receptor beta chain is drawn from a study of cytomegalovirus exposure and HLA in healthy donors. General study points: In a later analysis, at a false discovery rate of 0.05, about 17,000 TCR beta sequences matched HLA alleles. In a later analysis, most CMV-associated TCR beta chains appeared HLA-restricted. Excluded: some indistinguishable V segments such as TRBV6-2 and TRBV6-3.

The primer mix had 60 Vbeta and 13 Jbeta primers. Some clones are missing from TCRdb's copy, which holds only in-frame ones; the method was immunoSEQ multiplex PCR. This sample has 60,000 to 70,000 clones; roughly two thirds occur once, and the top ten carry less than 20%. The germline CDR1 and CDR2 sequences are SGHKS and YYEKEE (reference sequence). There are 13 residues in the CDR3. The V end was cut by 5 bases, the J end by 7 bases, with 12 bases between. As concerns this clone: Antigen specificity is unknown.

Sequencing was carried out using PBMCs. The sequence derives from a man in his forties in good health and CMV-seropositive. The chain employs TRBV5-5 and TRBJ2-2; D might be TRBD2 (6 bases). CDR3 amino acids: CASRPGTFGELFF. CDR3 in DNA: TGTGCCAGCAGACCCGGGACTTTCGGGGAGCTGTTTTTT.